This T cell receptor (beta chain) was identified during a study of tumor-infiltrating lymphocytes in localized non-small cell lung cancer. General study points: Tumor T-cell fraction from TCR sequencing was not associated with recurrence-free survival (p = 0.61).

Comments on this clone: Its antigen is undetermined.

The method was immunoSEQ multiplex PCR; TCRdb's version includes in-frame clones alone and lacks a portion of them. Of fewer than 20,000 clones listed, approximately 70% were seen once; the top ten hold 3.5% to 5%. The V gene end was trimmed by 6 bases and the J gene end by 3 bases; junction bases not matched to a gene: 12. There are 16 residues in the CDR3. The germline V gene encodes CDR1 SQVTM and CDR2 ANQGSEA. This sequence originates from a human donor with non-small cell lung cancer. The gene calls are TRBV29-1 and TRBJ2-7, with 12 bases aligning to TRBD2. The sequenced material came from lung tumor tissue. CDR3 bases: TGCAGCGTGGGAACGAGGACTAGCGGGATGGACTACGAGCAGTACTTC. Translated, it gives CSVGTRTSGMDYEQYF.